These 3 T cell receptor beta chains were all obtained from the same sample, sequenced in a study of HIV-infected patients and healthy controls (TCRdb year 2014). The library was obtained by 5' RACE. Sequenced using an Illumina MiSeq. TCRdb reworked the public reads: Q25 trimming with fastp, MiXCR clone assembly, productive beta chains retained. CDR3 protein sequences are deduplicated, and each keeps its most common genes and DNA. The sample table shows under 70,000 distinct CDR3 sequences, and less than 20% are seen once. 1.4% of the sample belongs to the ten largest clones. The specimen was CD4+ T cells from blood. All receptors come from a human donor in good health.

This chain uses TRBV29-1 with TRBJ1-4; TRBD1 is a possible D gene (5 bases). Germline CDR1 SQVTM, CDR2 ANQGSEA. With 5 bases removed from V and 14 bases from J, the gap between germline ends came to 12 bases. The CDR3 length is 10 residues. The chain's CDR3 is CSVWGRCLFF. The CDR3 region has the DNA TGCAGCGTTTGGGGGAGGTGCCTGTTTTTT.

The sample holds a few counts of this clonotype. The chain joins TRBV4-1 to TRBJ1-4; D might be TRBD1 (5 bases). Germline values: CDR1 MGHRA, CDR2 YSYEKL. Trimming pared 0 bases from V and 7 bases from J, leaving 15 bases between. The CDR3 contains 16 residues. Written as DNA, the CDR3 is TGCGCCAGCAGCCAAGATAGCCAGGGCGGGGGTGAAAAACTGTTTTTT. Translating gives CASSQDSQGGGEKLFF.

The table lists this clonotype with a few counts. The rearrangement uses TRBV4-1 and TRBJ2-2; D is unresolved. There are 15 residues in the CDR3. Germline lookup yields CDR1 MGHRA and CDR2 YSYEKL. V gave up 4 bases and J gave up 4 bases, with 13 bases separating them. CDR3 DNA sequence: TGCGCCAGCAGCCTCGGGTCCCGAAGCACCGGGGAGCTGTTTTTT. This sequence encodes CASSLGSRSTGELFF.